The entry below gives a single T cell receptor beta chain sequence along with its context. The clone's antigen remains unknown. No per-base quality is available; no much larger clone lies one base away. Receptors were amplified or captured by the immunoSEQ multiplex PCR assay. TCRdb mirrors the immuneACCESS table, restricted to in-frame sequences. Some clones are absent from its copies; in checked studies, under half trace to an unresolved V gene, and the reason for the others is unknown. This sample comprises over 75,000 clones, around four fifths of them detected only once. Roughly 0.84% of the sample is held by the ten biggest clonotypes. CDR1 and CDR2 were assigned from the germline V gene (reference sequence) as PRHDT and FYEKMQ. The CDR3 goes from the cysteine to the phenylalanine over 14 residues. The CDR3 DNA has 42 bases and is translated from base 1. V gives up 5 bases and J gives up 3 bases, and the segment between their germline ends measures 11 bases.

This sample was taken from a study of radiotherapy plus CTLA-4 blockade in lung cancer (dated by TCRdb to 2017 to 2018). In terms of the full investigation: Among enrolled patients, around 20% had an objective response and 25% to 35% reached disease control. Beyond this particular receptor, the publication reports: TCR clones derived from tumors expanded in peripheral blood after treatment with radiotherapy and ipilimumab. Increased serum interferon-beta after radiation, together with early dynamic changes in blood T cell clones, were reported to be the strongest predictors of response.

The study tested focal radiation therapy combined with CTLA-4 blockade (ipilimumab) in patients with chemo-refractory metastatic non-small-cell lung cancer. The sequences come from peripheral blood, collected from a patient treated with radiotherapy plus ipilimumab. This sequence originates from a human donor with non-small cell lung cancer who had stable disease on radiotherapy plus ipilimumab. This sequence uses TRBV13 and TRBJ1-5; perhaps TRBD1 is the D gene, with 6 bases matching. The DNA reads TGTGCCAGCAGCCGAGGGGGTGCCAATCAGCCCCAGCATTTT. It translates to CASSRGGANQPQHF.